This T cell receptor beta chain was found in a study of shared clonotypes between healthy human individuals (TCRdb year 2020). About the full investigation: A few men and two women, aged 18 to 49 years, made up the cohort. For each donor, CD4 naive and CD4 memory were each run on three plates, CD8 naive on two plates, and CD8 memory on one plate. The study deeply sequenced blood TCR repertoires of several healthy adults to estimate repertoire size and the extent of clonotype sharing between individuals. Libraries were prepared and TCR repertoires were sequenced by different laboratories using diverse techniques, in order to increase sequencing depth and limit assay-specific biases. Between about 0.94 and 8.9 billion PBMCs per donor were obtained by leukapheresis.

TCR CDR3 regions were amplified from genomic DNA by multiplex PCR using the deep immunoSEQ assay. Genomic DNA extracted from each cell subset was distributed evenly over all wells of several immunoSEQ 96-well plates, and each plate served as one replicate. For sorted subsets, around 200 ng genomic DNA, equal to some 30,000 T cell genomes, was loaded into each replicate PCR. Purified libraries were measured with a Qubit 3.0 fluorometer, size-checked on a Bioanalyzer 2100, and measured again with the KAPA Library Quantification kit. Every immunoSEQ 96-well plate was sequenced on a separate single-read 150-cycle Illumina NextSeq 550 flow cell. For the original study's pipeline: Because the immunoSEQ output included only junctional sequences and no quality scores, the filtering could not be the same as the filtering used for full-length reads. Sequences were annotated with PyIR, a Python wrapper for IgBLAST v1.9, and V/J genes and CDR3 were assigned using IMGT germline references. Reads with weak V/J assignments (E-value above 1e-6), missing CDR3, stop codons, out-of-frame junctions, or ambiguous translated residues were removed. V3J clonotypes were defined as sequences sharing an identical inferred V gene, J gene, and CDR3 amino acid sequence. To compute the percentage overlap between repertoires, the number of shared unique clonotypes was divided by the size of the smaller repertoire. Richness of each repertoire was evaluated using RTK rarefaction, the Chao1 estimator, and Recon v2.1 estimates of unobserved clonotypes. Generation probabilities were computed with OLGA for all TCRbeta clonotypes obtained by the gDNA method from several donors. TCRdb obtained this table from immuneACCESS and retained in-frame rearrangements with V and J assigned. These tables miss some clones; where compared with another copy, unresolved V genes account for less than half of the shortfall, and the remainder is unexplained. Clonal size and the V and J genes are those of that table, whereas D and trimming came from the DNA. This sample comprises over 850,000 clones, approximately 80% of them detected only once. The leading ten clones occupy 0.5% to 0.6% of the sample.

On the study overall, not on this receptor specifically: Sampling was restricted to blood, and TCR repertoires in tissues likely differ from the TCR repertoires found in blood. Larger estimated clonotype richness was generally found for naive subsets than for memory subsets. Compared with non-shared clonotypes, the clonotypes found in all four sorted-subset donors had higher generation probabilities. Because the study included only a small number of donors, the genetic and exposure-history diversity represented was limited. Rarefaction of sorted-subset datasets indicated incomplete sequencing despite the large sequencing depth. Pairwise subsampling indicated that sequencing depth was expected to affect the degree of clonotype sharing among donors. Approximately 5% of naive CD4, 3.5% of naive CD8, 2.3% of memory CD4, and 0.4% of memory CD8 clonotypes were shared across a few donors.

The donors were healthy, HIV-negative adults who had no recently reported acute infections or vaccinations. Every donor was a Caucasian adult residing in Nashville, Tennessee, USA. CD4+ T cells were enriched through magnetic negative selection, after which naive cells were positively selected on CD45RA and the remaining negative fraction served as the memory subset. After blood collection by leukapheresis, PBMCs were isolated using Ficoll-Histopaque density gradient centrifugation and then cryopreserved in the vapor phase of liquid nitrogen. Purity and quantity of every magnetically sorted T cell population were checked by analytical flow cytometry. Genomic DNA was isolated from every sorted fraction and measured by UV absorbance on a Nanodrop 2000c. The germline V gene (reference sequence) provides CDR1 SGHAT and CDR2 FQDESV. V is pruned by 5 bases and J by 2 bases, leaving 8 bases of the junction without a gene match. From cysteine to phenylalanine, the CDR3 is 15 amino acids long. Of the read, only the CDR3 DNA is kept; its 45 bases are in frame from base 1.

With respect to this clone: The antigen it recognizes is unknown. The sample holds no much larger clone one base away, and base qualities are not on file.

Here the chain combines TRBV11-1 and TRBJ2-5, with 7 middle bases fitting TRBD1. Sequencing used memory CD4+ T cells from PBMCs. The label giving this sample's cell subset or site can be read as: CD45RA-negative fraction. This receptor was identified in a man younger than 35 in good health. Some clones in this sample may be carry-over from other donors' samples. The nucleotides read TGTGCCAGCAGCCCAGGGGGAGCGGATCAAGAGACCCAGTACTTC. Its translation is CASSPGGADQETQYF.